The clone carrying this T cell receptor (beta chain) has ten or more counts. This entry is derived from a study of neurological immune-mediated disorders. TCRdb reanalysed the 5' RACE reads using MiXCR and keeps one entry per CDR3 protein. The sample yields approximately 90,000 distinct CDR3 sequences, 3.5% to 4% seen once. Germline CDR1 and CDR2: SGHTA and FQGNSA. J lost 5 bases, V lost 2 bases, and 7 bases had no gene match. The CDR3 length is 16 residues. The specimen was PBMCs. The sequence was collected from a woman aged 18-29 years with multiple sclerosis. The chain recombines TRBV7-2 with TRBJ2-1; 9 bases line up with TRBD1. CDR3: CASSLPGQGPNNEQFF. The CDR3 region has the DNA TGTGCCAGCAGCTTACCGGGACAGGGTCCCAACAATGAGCAGTTCTTC.